A selection of T cell receptor beta chains follows, all from one sample in a study of CD8+CD57+ T cells in acquired aplastic anemia. TCRdb analysed the reads with MiXCR anew, one entry per CDR3 protein. The sample records about 58,000 distinct CDR3 sequences, just over 55% being singletons. Sequencing was performed on sorted CD4+, CD8+, or CD8+CD57+ T cells (not recorded which) from PBMCs. The receptors here all came from a human donor with aplastic anemia. Both conserved end residues are part of each CDR3. The order of the fields is clone size, CDR3 length, V gene, D gene, J gene, CDR3 protein, CDR3 DNA. D genes are given only for firm matches. Size is omitted from some rows. Given values are once, few, many or a class for expanded clones.

size: many
length: 15
V: TRBV7-9
D: .
J: TRBJ1-1
CDR3: CASSSTKGVYTEAFF
DNA: TGTGCCAGCAGCTCTACAAAGGGGGTATACACTGAAGCTTTCTTT

size: .
length: 14
V: TRBV20-1
D: .
J: TRBJ2-7
CDR3: CSARDKTMIYEQYF
DNA: TGCAGTGCTAGAGATAAGACGATGATCTACGAGCAGTACTTC

size: medium-sized
length: 12
V: TRBV29-1
D: TRBD2
J: TRBJ2-1
CDR3: CTASGGRDEQFF
DNA: TGCACCGCGTCGGGGGGGCGGGATGAGCAGTTCTTC

size: .
length: 13
V: TRBV6-1
D: .
J: TRBJ2-3
CDR3: CASSRTEPDTQYF
DNA: TGTGCCAGCAGTCGGACGGAACCAGATACGCAGTATTTT

size: .
length: 15
V: TRBV2
D: TRBD1
J: TRBJ2-1
CDR3: CASSDLGQLYNEQFF
DNA: TGTGCCAGCAGTGATCTGGGACAGCTCTACAATGAGCAGTTCTTC

size: few
length: 17
V: TRBV10-3
D: .
J: TRBJ1-5
CDR3: CAISEYEGGRGNQPQHF
DNA: TGTGCCATCAGTGAGTATGAGGGCGGCAGGGGCAATCAGCCCCAGCATTTT

size: .
length: 15
V: TRBV19
D: .
J: TRBJ1-4
CDR3: CASASEYATNEKLFF
DNA: TGTGCCAGTGCATCAGAATATGCAACTAATGAAAAACTGTTTTTT

size: .
length: 13
V: TRBV25-1
D: .
J: TRBJ2-7
CDR3: CASSSRQSYEQYF
DNA: TGTGCCAGCAGTTCTAGACAGTCCTACGAGCAGTACTTC

size: once
length: 15
V: TRBV2
D: .
J: TRBJ1-2
CDR3: CASSEAHGTNYGYTF
DNA: TGTGCCAGCAGTGAAGCGCACGGGACTAACTATGGCTACACCTTC

size: once
length: 16
V: TRBV10-3
D: .
J: TRBJ2-5
CDR3: CAISDPRGHPQETQYF
DNA: TGTGCCATCAGTGACCCAAGGGGACACCCGCAAGAGACCCAGTACTTC

size: .
length: 14
V: TRBV10-3
D: .
J: TRBJ1-5
CDR3: CAISREDGNQPQHF
DNA: TGTGCCATCAGCAGGGAAGATGGCAATCAGCCCCAGCATTTT

size: once
length: 12
V: TRBV20-1
D: .
J: TRBJ1-1
CDR3: CSAREWNTEAFF
DNA: TGCAGTGCTAGAGAGTGGAACACTGAAGCTTTCTTT

size: .
length: 12
V: TRBV11-2
D: .
J: TRBJ1-2
CDR3: CASSGGGYGYTF
DNA: TGTGCCAGCAGCGGAGGGGGATACGGCTACACCTTC

size: .
length: 14
V: TRBV10-3
D: .
J: TRBJ1-1
CDR3: CAISHREEGTEAFF
DNA: TGTGCCATCAGTCACAGGGAGGAAGGGACTGAAGCTTTCTTT

size: .
length: 21
V: TRBV15
D: TRBD2
J: TRBJ2-7
CDR3: CATSLFPVPGLAGLAPHEQYF
DNA: TGTGCCACCAGCCTTTTCCCAGTTCCGGGACTAGCGGGTCTGGCTCCTCACGAGCAGTACTTC

size: .
length: 17
V: TRBV3-1
D: TRBD2
J: TRBJ2-3
CDR3: CASSQEGSGGAGDTQYF
DNA: TGTGCCAGCAGCCAAGAGGGGAGCGGGGGGGCCGGGGATACGCAGTATTTT

size: .
length: 13
V: TRBV2
D: TRBD1
J: TRBJ1-5
CDR3: CASRGQGGQPQHF
DNA: TGTGCCAGCAGGGGACAGGGAGGTCAGCCCCAGCATTTT

size: .
length: 13
V: TRBV5-1
D: .
J: TRBJ1-5
CDR3: CASSFDSNQPQHF
DNA: TGCGCCAGTAGCTTTGACAGCAATCAGCCCCAGCATTTT

size: medium-sized
length: 14
V: TRBV24-1
D: TRBD1
J: TRBJ1-1
CDR3: CATSLGGQGFNAFF
DNA: TGTGCCACCAGTTTGGGAGGACAGGGATTCAATGCTTTCTTT

size: .
length: 15
V: TRBV24-1
D: .
J: TRBJ1-1
CDR3: CASITNRVDNTEAFF
DNA: TGTGCCAGCATTACAAACAGGGTGGATAACACTGAAGCTTTCTTT

size: many
length: 15
V: TRBV10-2
D: .
J: TRBJ2-2
CDR3: CASMTGPSNTGELFF
DNA: TGCGCCAGCATGACCGGGCCCTCAAACACCGGGGAGCTGTTTTTT

size: .
length: 15
V: TRBV10-3
D: .
J: TRBJ1-1
CDR3: CAISESLDENTEAFF
DNA: TGTGCCATCAGTGAGTCGCTGGACGAGAACACTGAAGCTTTCTTT

size: .
length: 17
V: TRBV11-2
D: TRBD2
J: TRBJ2-5
CDR3: CASSYPGLAGDQETQYF
DNA: TGTGCTAGCAGCTACCCGGGACTAGCGGGGGATCAAGAGACCCAGTACTTC

size: .
length: 15
V: TRBV15
D: TRBD2
J: TRBJ2-1
CDR3: CATSREVGLYNEQFF
DNA: TGTGCCACCAGCAGGGAGGTGGGACTATACAATGAGCAGTTCTTC

size: many
length: 15
V: TRBV4-3
D: .
J: TRBJ2-7
CDR3: CASSLGATNAYEQYF
DNA: TGCGCCAGCAGCCTCGGGGCTACAAATGCCTACGAGCAGTACTTC

size: .
length: 14
V: TRBV2
D: .
J: TRBJ1-6
CDR3: CASSEWGSNSPLHF
DNA: TGTGCCAGCAGTGAATGGGGTTCTAATTCACCCCTCCACTTT

size: .
length: 15
V: TRBV9
D: .
J: TRBJ1-2
CDR3: CASSVDDNANHGYTF
DNA: TGTGCCAGCAGCGTAGACGACAACGCTAACCATGGCTACACCTTC

size: .
length: 12
V: TRBV24-1
D: .
J: TRBJ2-3
CDR3: CATSERWGTQYF
DNA: TGTGCCACCAGTGAGAGGTGGGGCACGCAGTATTTT

size: many
length: 13
V: TRBV6-1
D: .
J: TRBJ2-7
CDR3: CARVAGTNYEQYF
DNA: TGTGCCAGAGTGGCAGGGACCAACTACGAGCAGTACTTC

size: medium-sized
length: 13
V: TRBV19
D: .
J: TRBJ2-7
CDR3: CASSWRRAIEQYF
DNA: TGTGCCAGTAGTTGGCGAAGGGCCATTGAGCAGTACTTC

size: many
length: 15
V: TRBV5-1
D: TRBD2
J: TRBJ2-7
CDR3: CASSFSSGGAGEQYF
DNA: TGCGCCAGCAGCTTCTCTAGCGGGGGGGCCGGCGAGCAGTACTTC

size: .
length: 15
V: TRBV15
D: .
J: TRBJ2-1
CDR3: CATSSDRSSYNEQFF
DNA: TGTGCCACCAGCAGTGACAGAAGCTCCTACAATGAGCAGTTCTTC

size: many
length: 11
V: TRBV19
D: .
J: TRBJ1-2
CDR3: CATDSNYGYTF
DNA: TGTGCCACGGACAGTAACTATGGCTACACCTTC

size: many
length: 12
V: TRBV6-2/TRBV6-3
D: .
J: TRBJ2-1
CDR3: CASSRPLLEQFF
DNA: TGTGCCAGCAGTCGTCCACTATTAGAGCAGTTCTTC

size: few
length: 17
V: TRBV28
D: .
J: TRBJ1-1
CDR3: CASSFDTDDQWRTEAFF
DNA: TGTGCCAGCAGTTTCGACACCGACGATCAGTGGAGGACTGAAGCTTTCTTT

size: .
length: 13
V: TRBV7-2
D: .
J: TRBJ1-2
CDR3: CASSFTGTDSYTF
DNA: TGTGCCAGCAGCTTCACCGGGACTGACAGCTACACCTTC

size: many
length: 12
V: TRBV7-6
D: .
J: TRBJ2-2
CDR3: CASSLPAGELFF
DNA: TGTGCCAGCAGCTTACCAGCCGGGGAGCTGTTTTTT

size: .
length: 13
V: TRBV7-8
D: .
J: TRBJ1-1
CDR3: CASSTLQVTEAFF
DNA: TGTGCCAGCAGTACCCTGCAGGTCACTGAAGCTTTCTTT

size: many
length: 17
V: TRBV19
D: .
J: TRBJ2-1
CDR3: CASSIVEGLPFSNEQFF
DNA: TGTGCCAGTAGCATTGTGGAAGGGCTCCCCTTTTCGAATGAGCAGTTCTTC

size: .
length: 13
V: TRBV10-3
D: .
J: TRBJ2-7
CDR3: CAISESGLYEQYF
DNA: TGTGCCATCAGTGAGTCGGGTCTCTACGAGCAGTACTTC

size: many
length: 15
V: TRBV2
D: .
J: TRBJ2-2
CDR3: CASSSDISNTGELFF
DNA: TGTGCCAGCAGTTCCGACATTTCGAACACCGGGGAGCTGTTTTTT

size: many
length: 16
V: TRBV4-3
D: TRBD1
J: TRBJ2-3
CDR3: CASSISTGGGTDTQYF
DNA: TGCGCCAGCAGCATCTCGACAGGGGGTGGCACAGATACGCAGTATTTT